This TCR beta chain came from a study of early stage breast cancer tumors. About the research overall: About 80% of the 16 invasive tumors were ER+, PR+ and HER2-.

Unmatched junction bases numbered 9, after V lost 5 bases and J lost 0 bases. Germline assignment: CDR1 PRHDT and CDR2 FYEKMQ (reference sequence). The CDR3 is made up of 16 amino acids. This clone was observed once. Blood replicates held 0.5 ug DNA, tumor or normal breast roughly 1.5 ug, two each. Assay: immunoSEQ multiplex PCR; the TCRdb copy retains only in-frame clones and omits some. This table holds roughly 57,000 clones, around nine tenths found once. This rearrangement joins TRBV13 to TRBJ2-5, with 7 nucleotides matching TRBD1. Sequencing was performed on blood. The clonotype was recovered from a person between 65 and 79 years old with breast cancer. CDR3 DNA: TGTGCCAGCAGCCGCGACAGGGAAGGGAACCAAGAGACCCAGTACTTC. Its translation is CASSRDREGNQETQYF. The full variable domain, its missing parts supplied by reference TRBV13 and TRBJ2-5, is AAGVIQSPRHLIKEKRETATLKCYPIPRHDTVYWYQQGPGQDPQFLISFYEKMQSDKGSIPDRFSAQQFSDYHSELNMSSLELGDSALYFCASSRDREGNQETQYFGPGTRLLVL.